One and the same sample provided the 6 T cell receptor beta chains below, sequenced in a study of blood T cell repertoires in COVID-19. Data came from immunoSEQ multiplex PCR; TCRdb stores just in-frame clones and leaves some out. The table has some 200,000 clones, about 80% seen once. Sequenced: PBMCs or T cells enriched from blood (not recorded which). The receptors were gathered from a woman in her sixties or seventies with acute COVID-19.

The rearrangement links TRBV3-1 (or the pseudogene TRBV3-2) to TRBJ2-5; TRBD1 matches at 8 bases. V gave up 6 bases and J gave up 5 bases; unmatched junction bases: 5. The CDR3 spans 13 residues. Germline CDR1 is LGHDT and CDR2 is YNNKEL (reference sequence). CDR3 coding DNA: TGTGCCAGCAGACACAGGGGGTCCGAGACCCAGTACTTC. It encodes CASRHRGSETQYF.

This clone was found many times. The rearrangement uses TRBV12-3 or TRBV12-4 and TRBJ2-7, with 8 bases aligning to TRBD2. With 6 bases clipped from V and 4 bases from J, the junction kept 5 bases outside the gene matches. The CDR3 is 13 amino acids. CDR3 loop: CASRTSGSYEQYF. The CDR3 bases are TGTGCCAGCAGAACTAGCGGCTCATACGAGCAGTACTTC.

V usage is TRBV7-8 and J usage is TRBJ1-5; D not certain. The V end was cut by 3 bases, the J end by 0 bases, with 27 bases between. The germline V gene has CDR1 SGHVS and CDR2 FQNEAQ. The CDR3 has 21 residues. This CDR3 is CASSFSTDLGNQRNSNQPQHF. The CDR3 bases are TGTGCCAGCAGCTTTAGTACCGATTTGGGCAACCAAAGAAATAGCAATCAGCCCCAGCATTTT.

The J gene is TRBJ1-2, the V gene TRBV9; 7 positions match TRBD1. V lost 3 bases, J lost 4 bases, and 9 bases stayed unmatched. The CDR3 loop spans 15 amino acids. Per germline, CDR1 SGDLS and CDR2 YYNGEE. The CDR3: CASSGTGTPGYGYTF. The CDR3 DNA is TGTGCCAGCAGCGGGACAGGCACCCCCGGCTATGGCTACACCTTC. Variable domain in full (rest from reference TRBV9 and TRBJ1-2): DSGVTQTPKHLITATGQRVTLRCSPRSGDLSVYWYQQSLDQGLQFLIQYYNGEERAKGNILERFSAQQFPDLHSELNLSSLELGDSALYFCASSGTGTPGYGYTFGSGTRLTVV.

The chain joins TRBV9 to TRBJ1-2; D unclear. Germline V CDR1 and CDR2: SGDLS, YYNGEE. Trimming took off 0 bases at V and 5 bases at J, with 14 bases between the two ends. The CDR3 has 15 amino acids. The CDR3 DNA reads TGTGCCAGCAGCGTAGATCGGAACAGACCTTATGGCTACACCTTC. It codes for CASSVDRNRPYGYTF.

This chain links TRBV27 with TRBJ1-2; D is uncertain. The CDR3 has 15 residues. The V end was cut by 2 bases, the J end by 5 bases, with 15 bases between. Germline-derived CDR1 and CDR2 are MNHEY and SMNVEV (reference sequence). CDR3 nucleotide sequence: TGTGCCAGCAGTTTAATGGCTCAGTACGCTTATGGCTACACCTTC. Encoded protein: CASSLMAQYAYGYTF.